The 12 T cell receptor beta chains below all came from one sample that was sequenced in a study of CD8 T cells in ankylosing spondylitis. From the 5' RACE reads, TCRdb called clonotypes with MiXCR, one entry per CDR3 protein. The sample shows fewer than 250,000 distinct CDR3 sequences, about 17% of them seen only once. For these TCRs, the target antigens are not known. Study-wide results and caveats: Made up of fewer than ten highly homologous variants, a TCR beta motif appeared characteristic of ankylosing spondylitis blood.

The source material was blood, either unsorted or a sorted T cell fraction (not recorded which). The receptor source for this set is a male donor with ankylosing spondylitis.

In its sample, this clonotype was seen many times. The CDR3 spells CASSPGLAGPKDTQYF. In DNA, the CDR3 is TGTGCCAGCAGCCCGGGACTAGCGGGACCTAAAGATACGCAGTATTTT. The chain links TRBV5-6 to TRBJ2-3; 13 nucleotides match TRBD2. This CDR3 has 16 residues. Unmatched junction bases numbered 7, after V lost 4 bases and J lost 5 bases. Germline V gives CDR1 SGHDT, CDR2 YYEEEE. Full variable domain (rest looked up from reference TRBV5-6 and TRBJ2-3): DAGVTQSPTHLIKTRGQQVTLRCSPKSGHDTVSWYQQALGQGPQFIFQYYEEEERQRGNFPDRFSGHQFPNYSSELNVNALLLGDSALYLCASSPGLAGPKDTQYFGPGTRLTVL.

This clonotype showed up just a few times. The rearrangement uses TRBV29-1 and TRBJ1-2; D possibly corresponds to TRBD1 (5 bases). The CDR3 length is 12 residues. Between the trimmed V and J ends, which lost 0 bases and 6 bases, there was a span of 8 bases. Germline CDR1 and CDR2: SQVTM and ANQGSEA. The CDR3 coding sequence is TGCAGCGTTGAAGAGGGGGTACATGGCTACACCTTC. This sequence encodes CSVEEGVHGYTF. Supplemented by reference TRBV29-1 and TRBJ1-2, the full variable domain reads SAVISQKPSRDICQRGTSLTIQCQVDSQVTMMFWYRQQPGQSLTLIATANQGSEATYESGFVIDKFPISRPNLTFSTLTVSNMSPEDSSIYLCSVEEGVHGYTFGSGTRLTVV.

The J gene is TRBJ1-6, the V gene TRBV7-9; TRBD1 might be the D (5 bases). This CDR3 region has 15 residues. Deletions cut 1 base from V and 7 bases from J, with 11 bases between. Germline loops: CDR1 SEHNR, CDR2 FQNEAQ (reference sequence). The CDR3, as DNA: TGTGCCAGCAGCTTAGGGCGCGGGGCGAATTCACCCCTCCACTTT. Translation gives CASSLGRGANSPLHF.

The chain links TRBV28 to TRBJ2-3; possibly TRBD2 for D (6 bases). CDR1 is MDHEN and CDR2 is SYDVKM in the germline V gene. This CDR3 region has 16 residues. V lost 5 bases to trimming and J lost 2 bases, with 17 bases between them. CDR3 loop: CASSLPASASTDTQYF. In nucleotides, the CDR3 is TGTGCCAGCAGTCTCCCCGCTAGCGCCTCCACAGATACGCAGTATTTT.

A note on this clonotype: It is likely a read error, because the conserved phenylalanine at the end of the CDR3 is missing. The chain employs TRBV5-6 and TRBJ2-3; D uncertain. In germline, CDR1 is SGHDT, CDR2 YYEEEE. V gave up 4 bases and J gave up 0 bases, with 6 bases separating them. CDR3 length equals 13 residues. The CDR3 DNA follows: TGTGCCAGCAGCCAGACTAGCACAGATACGCAGTATTCT. This codes for CASSQTSTDTQYS.

The chain is built from TRBV5-1 and TRBJ1-5; D unresolved. The V gene's germline CDR1 is SGHRS and CDR2 YFSETQ. The CDR3 is 15 residues long. Trimming left V 5 bases short and J 0 bases short, with 12 bases between. The CDR3 here is CASREGEFSNQPQHF. CDR3 nucleotide sequence: TGCGCCAGCAGGGAGGGAGAATTTAGCAATCAGCCCCAGCATTTT. The complete variable domain, with remaining parts taken from reference TRBV5-1 and TRBJ1-5, reads KAGVTQTPRYLIKTRGQQVTLSCSPISGHRSVSWYQQTPGQGLQFLFEYFSETQRNKGNFPGRFSGRQFSNSRSEMNVSTLELGDSALYLCASREGEFSNQPQHFGDGTRLSIL.

The V and J genes are TRBV4-2 and TRBJ1-5; 9 positions agree with TRBD1. The V gene end was trimmed by 1 base and the J gene end by 2 bases; junction bases not matched to a gene: 3. Germline CDR1 and CDR2: LGHNA and YNFKEQ. The CDR3 sequence is 16 residues long. The CDR3 nucleotides read TGTGCCAGCAGCCAAGGGACAGGGGAAGGCAATCAGCCCCAGCATTTT. It encodes CASSQGTGEGNQPQHF.

Only a few counts were recorded for this clonotype. The rearrangement links TRBV7-6 to TRBJ2-6, with D perhaps being TRBD1 or TRBD2 (5 bases each). The ends were cut back, 1 base at V and 2 bases at J, with 12 bases in the middle. This CDR3 contains 17 residues. Germline lookup yields CDR1 SGHVS and CDR2 FNYEAQ. CDR3 DNA: TGTGCCAGCAGCTTAGATTCTGAGGGGCCTGGGGCCAACGTCCTGACTTTC. It encodes CASSLDSEGPGANVLTF.

This chain uses TRBV5-6 with TRBJ1-1, with TRBD1 matching 7 bases. CDR1 is SGHDT and CDR2 is YYEEEE in the germline V gene. This CDR3 spans 15 amino acids. The V gene end was trimmed by 3 bases and the J gene end by 2 bases; junction bases not matched to a gene: 7. The CDR3 protein is CASSSLGTANTEAFF. DNA for the CDR3: TGTGCCAGCAGCTCACTGGGGACAGCCAACACTGAAGCTTTCTTT.

The V gene is TRBV7-2, the J gene TRBJ2-1; D gene uncertain. Deletions cut 5 bases from V and 7 bases from J, with 9 bases between. The CDR3 sequence is 12 residues long. From germline, CDR1 is SGHTA and CDR2 FQGNSA. The CDR3 bases are TGTGCCAGCAGCCACACCTGGAATGAGCAGTTCTTC. Translated: CASSHTWNEQFF.

The chain carries TRBV3-1 and TRBJ2-1, with 12 bases matching TRBD2. Looked up from germline, CDR1 is LGHDT and CDR2 is YNNKEL (reference sequence). The J segment lost 8 bases and the V segment lost 1 base, leaving 3 bases of the junction unmatched. This CDR3 is built from 15 residues. CDR3 coding DNA: TGTGCCAGCAGCCAAGGGACTAGCGGGAATGATGAGCAGTTCTTC. It is translated as CASSQGTSGNDEQFF.

This clonotype was observed a handful of times. The V and J genes are TRBV6-1 and TRBJ2-7; D is ambiguous. Germline values: CDR1 MNHNS, CDR2 SASEGT. The V gene lost 3 bases and the J gene lost 6 bases, with 12 bases spanning the gap. The CDR3 is 13 amino acids. In nucleotides, the CDR3 is TGTGCCAGCAGTGAGGCCGGCGGTGTCGAGCAGTACTTC. It translates to CASSEAGGVEQYF.